The 11 T cell receptor beta chains presented below share a single source sample, sequenced in a study of cytomegalovirus exposure and HLA in healthy donors. The PCR used 60 Vbeta and 13 Jbeta primers. Libraries were prepared by immunoSEQ multiplex PCR; TCRdb keeps only in-frame clonotypes and omits some of them. The sample shows 100,000 to 150,000 clones, around 78% of them seen only once. The sample taken for sequencing was PBMCs. The source of these receptors is a woman between 35 and 50 years old in good health and CMV-seronegative.

Note on this clone: This likely comes from a read error, as the CDR3 has no conserved phenylalanine or tryptophan at its end. The DNA is omitted, as the CDR3 cannot be located on it reliably, and the CDR3 follows TCRdb's listing. The rearrangement joins TRBV23-1 to TRBJ2-7; the table gives TRBD2 as D, unverified against the DNA. TRBV23-1 is recorded as an ORF, its role being uncertain. The CDR3 adds up to 11 amino acids, both ends counted. The CDR3 sequence: CASSQQVSGTR.

This sequence joins TRBV11-2 and TRBJ2-5, with 11 positions matching TRBD1. In germline, CDR1 is SGHAT, CDR2 FQNNGV. The CDR3 runs to 14 residues. The trim removed 4 bases at V and 4 bases at J, leaving 2 bases unmatched. CDR3 in amino acids: CASSWDRGGETQYF. The CDR3 coding sequence is TGTGCCAGCAGCTGGGACAGGGGGGGAGAGACCCAGTACTTC. The full variable domain, rest sourced from reference TRBV11-2 and TRBJ2-5, is EAGVAQSPRYKIIEKRQSVAFWCNPISGHATLYWYQQILGQGPKLLIQFQNNGVVDDSQLPKDRFSAERLKGVDSTLKIQPAKLEDSAVYLCASSWDRGGETQYFGPGTRLLVL.

V usage is TRBV6-5 and J usage is TRBJ1-2; no definite D call. V gave up 0 bases and J gave up 5 bases, with 10 bases separating them. Germline V lookup: CDR1 MNHEY, CDR2 SVGAGI. This CDR3 has 14 residues. As DNA, the CDR3 is TGTGCCAGCAGTTACTCGATTGGAGGTTATGGCTACACCTTC. Residues: CASSYSIGGYGYTF.

The CDR3 region is CASSEVKQGPGTEAFF. The CDR3 DNA reads as TGTGCCAGCAGTGAAGTTAAACAGGGTCCGGGCACTGAAGCTTTCTTT. The chain combines TRBV6-1 with TRBJ1-1; the D gene is possibly TRBD1 (6 bases). The CDR3 sequence is 16 residues long. Trimming removed 1 base from V and 4 bases from J, with 16 bases in between. Germline-derived CDR1 and CDR2 are MNHNS and SASEGT.

CDR3 nucleotide sequence: TGCGCCAGCAGCCCAAGGGGGCGAGAGCAGCCCCAGCATTTT. Residues: CASSPRGREQPQHF. The chain combines TRBV5-1 with TRBJ1-5; 7 bases map to TRBD1. After removal of 4 bases from V and 7 bases from J, the junction contained 8 bases not matched to a gene. Germline V gives CDR1 SGHRS, CDR2 YFSETQ. This CDR3 contains 14 residues. Full variable domain (remainder filled in from reference TRBV5-1 and TRBJ1-5): KAGVTQTPRYLIKTRGQQVTLSCSPISGHRSVSWYQQTPGQGLQFLFEYFSETQRNKGNFPGRFSGRQFSNSRSEMNVSTLELGDSALYLCASSPRGREQPQHFGDGTRLSIL.

This clone appeared a few times. The V gene is TRBV13, the J gene TRBJ2-3; TRBD2 is a possible D gene (5 bases). V shed 5 bases and J shed 1 base, with 13 bases lying between them. In germline, CDR1 is PRHDT, CDR2 FYEKMQ (reference sequence). This CDR3 comprises 15 residues. The CDR3: CASSEGLGRTDTQYF. The CDR3 DNA reads TGTGCCAGCAGCGAGGGCCTTGGCCGCACAGATACGCAGTATTTT. Full variable domain (remainder filled in from reference TRBV13 and TRBJ2-3): AAGVIQSPRHLIKEKRETATLKCYPIPRHDTVYWYQQGPGQDPQFLISFYEKMQSDKGSIPDRFSAQQFSDYHSELNMSSLELGDSALYFCASSEGLGRTDTQYFGPGTRLTVL.

The chain links TRBV2 to TRBJ2-1; no reliable D call. Germline CDR1 reads SNHLY; CDR2 reads FYNNEI. Trimming shortened V by 2 bases and J by 0 bases, and 5 bases separated the two germline ends. The CDR3 is 14 amino acids. CDR3 sequence: CASSEPGSYNEQFF. The CDR3 DNA reads as TGTGCCAGCAGTGAACCGGGCTCCTACAATGAGCAGTTCTTC. The variable domain in full, with the rest retrieved from reference TRBV2 and TRBJ2-1, is EPEVTQTPSHQVTQMGQEVILRCVPISNHLYFYWYRQILGQKVEFLVSFYNNEISEKSEIFDDQFSVERPDGSNFTLKIRSTKLEDSAMYFCASSEPGSYNEQFFGPGTRLTVL.

The gene calls are TRBV27 and TRBJ2-1; 10 bases are a match to TRBD1. CDR1 and CDR2 (germline): MNHEY, SMNVEV (reference sequence). The CDR3 loop spans 17 amino acids. V shed 5 bases, J shed 2 bases, and the junction held 9 bases outside the gene matches. The CDR3 is CASSPTDRGLTYNEQFF. The CDR3 DNA sequence: TGTGCCAGCAGTCCGACTGACAGGGGGCTTACCTACAATGAGCAGTTCTTC.

V gene TRBV28 combines with J gene TRBJ2-7; D gene uncertain. V shed 2 bases and J shed 0 bases, with 11 bases lying between them. This CDR3 region has 15 residues. Germline CDR1 MDHEN, CDR2 SYDVKM. The CDR3 reads CASSLSGVHSYEQYF. DNA of the CDR3: TGTGCCAGCAGTTTAAGTGGAGTGCACTCCTACGAGCAGTACTTC.

The chain recombines TRBV2 with TRBJ2-7, with TRBD1 matching 7 bases. Germline values: CDR1 SNHLY, CDR2 FYNNEI. The CDR3 consists of 15 residues. V lost 1 base and J lost 4; bases outside the gene matches: 7. The CDR3 loop reads CASSEVFGRGYEQYF. In DNA, the CDR3 is TGTGCCAGCAGTGAAGTTTTCGGCAGGGGGTACGAGCAGTACTTC. Full variable domain (outside the CDR3, taken from reference TRBV2 and TRBJ2-7): EPEVTQTPSHQVTQMGQEVILRCVPISNHLYFYWYRQILGQKVEFLVSFYNNEISEKSEIFDDQFSVERPDGSNFTLKIRSTKLEDSAMYFCASSEVFGRGYEQYFGPGTRLTVT.

The chain carries TRBV2 and TRBJ2-2, with TRBD2 matching over 10 bases. This CDR3 is 15 amino acids long. Germline CDR1 and CDR2: SNHLY and FYNNEI. With 6 bases clipped from V and 4 bases from J, the junction kept 5 bases outside the gene matches. Written as DNA, the CDR3 is TGTGCCAGCAGGTCGGTAGCGGGAGGCACCGGGGAGCTGTTTTTT. Its protein is CASRSVAGGTGELFF.